This T cell receptor beta chain was obtained from a study of blood T cell repertoires in COVID-19. Study at large: Both acute and convalescent COVID-19 samples were obtained from the United States, Italy and Spain. Sample material is recorded as cDNA or gDNA derived from T cells, B-cell-depleted T cells, or PBMCs.

This CDR3 is built from 15 residues. V was shortened by 3 bases and J by 3 bases, with 12 bases between the two germline ends. Germline-derived CDR1 and CDR2 are SGDLS and YYNGEE. The sample holds one count of this clone. In the authors' methods: Estimated nucleated cell counts came from reference gene primer amplification. Libraries were prepared by immunoSEQ multiplex PCR; TCRdb keeps only in-frame clonotypes and omits some of them. The V and J calls and the clone size are those of that table, but D and trimming were determined from the DNA. The sample includes tens of thousands of clones, around 87% of them seen just once.

This sequence originates from a man aged 45-65 years with active COVID-19. The chain links TRBV9 to TRBJ1-4, with no clear D. Sequenced: peripheral blood. The CDR3 nucleotides are TGTGCCAGCAGCGGCCGCGAGCTAGCTAATGAAAAACTGTTTTTT. It translates to CASSGRELANEKLFF.